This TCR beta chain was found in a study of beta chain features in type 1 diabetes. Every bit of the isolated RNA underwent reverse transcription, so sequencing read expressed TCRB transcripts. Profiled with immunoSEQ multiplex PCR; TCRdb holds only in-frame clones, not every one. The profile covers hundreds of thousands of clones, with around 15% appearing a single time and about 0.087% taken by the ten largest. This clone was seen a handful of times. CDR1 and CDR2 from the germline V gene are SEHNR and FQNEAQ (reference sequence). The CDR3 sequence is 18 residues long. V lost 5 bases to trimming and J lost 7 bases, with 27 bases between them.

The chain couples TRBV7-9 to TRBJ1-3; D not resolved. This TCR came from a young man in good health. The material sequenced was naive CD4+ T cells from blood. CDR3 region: CASSPQPPGTLGFNTIYF. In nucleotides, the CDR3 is TGTGCCAGCAGCCCCCAACCTCCAGGAACGCTAGGCTTTAACACCATATATTTT.